This T cell receptor (beta chain) originates from a study of T-cell reconstitution after alpha-beta-depleted transplantation in children. TCRbeta library preparation incorporated unique molecular identifiers. MiXCR was run by TCRdb on the PCR reads, yielding one entry per CDR3 protein. The sample lists around 530,000 distinct CDR3 sequences, about 30% seen once, with about 2.3% in the top ten. There are 12 residues in the CDR3. The V end was cut by 3 bases, the J end by 4 bases, with 7 bases between. Germline V gene sequence: CDR1 MNHEY, CDR2 SMNVEV (reference sequence). The chain recombines TRBV27 with TRBJ2-7; D call uncertain. Here the sequenced sample was PBMCs from the stem cell graft donor, taken from the stem cell graft. This clonotype originated in a human donor who donated a stem cell graft to a child with aplastic anemia. CDR3 nucleotides: TGTGCCAGCAGTTTTGTAGGATACGAGCAGTACTTC. Its translation is CASSFVGYEQYF.